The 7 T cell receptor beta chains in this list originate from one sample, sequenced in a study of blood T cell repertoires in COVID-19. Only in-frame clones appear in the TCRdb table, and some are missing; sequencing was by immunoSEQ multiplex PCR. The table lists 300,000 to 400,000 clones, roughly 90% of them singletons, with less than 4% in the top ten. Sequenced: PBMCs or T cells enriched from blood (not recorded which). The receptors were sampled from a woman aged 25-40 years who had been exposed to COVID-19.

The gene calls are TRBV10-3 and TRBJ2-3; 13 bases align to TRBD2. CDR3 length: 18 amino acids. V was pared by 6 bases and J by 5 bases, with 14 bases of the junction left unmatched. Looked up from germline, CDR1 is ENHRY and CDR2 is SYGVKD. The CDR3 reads CAIRGLAGTKEGGDTQYF. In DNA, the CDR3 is TGTGCCATCAGGGGACTAGCGGGGACCAAGGAAGGGGGAGATACGCAGTATTTT.

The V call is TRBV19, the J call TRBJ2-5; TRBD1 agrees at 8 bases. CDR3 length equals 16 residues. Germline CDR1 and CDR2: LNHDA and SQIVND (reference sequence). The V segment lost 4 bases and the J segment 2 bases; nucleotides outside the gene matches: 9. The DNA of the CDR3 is TGTGCCAGTAGTAAAGACAGGGGCGGTGGGCAAGAGACCCAGTACTTC. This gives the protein CASSKDRGGGQETQYF.

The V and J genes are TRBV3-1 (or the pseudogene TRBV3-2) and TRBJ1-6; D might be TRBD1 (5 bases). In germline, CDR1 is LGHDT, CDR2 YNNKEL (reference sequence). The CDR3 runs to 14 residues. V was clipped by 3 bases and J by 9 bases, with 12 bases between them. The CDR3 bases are TGTGCCAGCAGCCATTTTACAGGCCCTTCACCCCTCCACTTT. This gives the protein CASSHFTGPSPLHF.

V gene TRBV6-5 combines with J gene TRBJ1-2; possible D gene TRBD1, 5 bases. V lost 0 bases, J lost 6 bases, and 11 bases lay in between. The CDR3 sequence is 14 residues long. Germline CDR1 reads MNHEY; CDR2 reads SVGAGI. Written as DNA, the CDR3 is TGTGCCAGCAGTTACTCGGGGTCGGGGGATGGCTACACCTTC. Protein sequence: CASSYSGSGDGYTF.

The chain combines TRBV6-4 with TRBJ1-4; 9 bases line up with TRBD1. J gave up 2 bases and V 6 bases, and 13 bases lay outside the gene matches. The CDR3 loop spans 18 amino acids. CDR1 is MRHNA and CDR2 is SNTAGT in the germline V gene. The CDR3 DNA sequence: TGTGCCAGCAGCGCTGGGACAGGGAATTTGTCCACTAATGAAAAACTGTTTTTT. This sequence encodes CASSAGTGNLSTNEKLFF.

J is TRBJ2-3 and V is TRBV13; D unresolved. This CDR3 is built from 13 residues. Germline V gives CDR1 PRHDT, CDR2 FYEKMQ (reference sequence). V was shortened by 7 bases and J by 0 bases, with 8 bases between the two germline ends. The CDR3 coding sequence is TGTGCCAGCAATCTGAGAAGCACAGATACGCAGTATTTT. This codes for CASNLRSTDTQYF.

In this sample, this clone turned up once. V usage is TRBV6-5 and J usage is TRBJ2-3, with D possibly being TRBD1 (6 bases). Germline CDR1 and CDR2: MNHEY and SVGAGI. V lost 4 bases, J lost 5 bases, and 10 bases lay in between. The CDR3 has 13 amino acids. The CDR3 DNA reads TGTGCCAGCAGTTTCCGAGGGGGAGATACGCAGTATTTT. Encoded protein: CASSFRGGDTQYF.